These T cell receptor beta chains were read from a single sample in a study of Graves' ophthalmopathy and Graves' hyperthyroidism. Via MiXCR, TCRdb re-called the multiplex PCR reads, giving one row per CDR3 protein. The sample carries roughly 1.1 million distinct CDR3 sequences, about two fifths recorded once. Sequenced sample: peripheral blood or thyroid tissue (not recorded which). The receptors come from an adult man with Graves' hyperthyroidism. Each CDR3 is given with its conserved first and last residue. Each record gives: J gene, clone size, V gene, D gene, CDR3 DNA, CDR3 protein. D genes are given only for firm matches. For some rows the clone size is stated as once, few or many, or as a class when expanded; others skip it.

>TRBJ2-7|many|TRBV29-1|TRBD2
TGCAGCGCCCAAGGGACTAGCGAAACCTACGAGCAGTACTTC
CSAQGTSETYEQYF
>TRBJ1-6|many|TRBV7-2|NA
TGTGCCAGCAGCTTGGGCCGGGGGGGAGGTGTCCCCCTCCACTTT
CASSLGRGGGVPLHF
>TRBJ2-2|many|TRBV10-3|NA
TGTGCCATCAGTGACCCGGGTTCAGCCGGGGAGCTGTTTTTT
CAISDPGSAGELFF
>TRBJ2-5|many|TRBV11-2|TRBD2
TGTGCCAGCAGCTTAGGAGGTAGCGGGGGACTAGAGACCCAGTACTTC
CASSLGGSGGLETQYF
>TRBJ1-2|NA|TRBV4-1|NA
TGCGCCAGCAGCCAGAGGACCCAGCGTCCCAACTATGGCTACACCTTC
CASSQRTQRPNYGYTF
>TRBJ1-1|few|TRBV6-6|NA
TGTGCCAGCAGTTACGGTCTGGGTCAGACTGAAGCTTTCTTT
CASSYGLGQTEAFF
>TRBJ1-1|many|TRBV25-1|NA
TGTGCCAGCATAGGGCAGGGCGAAGCTTTCTTT
CASIGQGEAFF
>TRBJ1-5|NA|TRBV2|NA
TGTGCCAGCTCACAGGGCGACATGGGTGATCAGCCCCAGCATTTT
CASSQGDMGDQPQHF
>TRBJ2-7|NA|TRBV11-2|NA
TGTGCCAGCAGCTTATTATCAGGCGGTCAGAGCTACGAGCAGTACTTC
CASSLLSGGQSYEQYF
>TRBJ1-6|many|TRBV19|NA
TGTGCCAGTAGTGTACTACAACAATCACCCCTCCACTTT
CASSVLQQSPLHF
>TRBJ1-1|many|TRBV7-2|NA
TGTGCCAGCAGCAACAGACGGGGAAACACTGAAGCTTTCTTT
CASSNRRGNTEAFF
>TRBJ1-2|many|TRBV12-3/TRBV12-4|NA
TGTGCCAGCAGTTTATCCAGGGACTATGGCTACACCTTC
CASSLSRDYGYTF
>TRBJ1-6|many|TRBV11-2|NA
TGTGCCAGCAGCCCATTCCTCGGTGAAGGTTCACCCCTCCACTTT
CASSPFLGEGSPLHF
>TRBJ1-2|NA|TRBV29-1|NA
TGCAGCGTATGGGCCGACGGAGCTAACTATGGCTACACCTTC
CSVWADGANYGYTF
>TRBJ1-2|NA|TRBV11-2|NA
TGTGACCGTGAGCCTGGGCGAGGCTACACCTTC
CDREPGRGYTF
>TRBJ2-7|NA|TRBV20-1|NA
TGCAGTGCCGACGGTTCGCAGGGTGTGTACCACGAGCAGTACTTC
CSADGSQGVYHEQYF
>TRBJ1-6|NA|TRBV12-3/TRBV12-4|NA
TGTGCCACCAGTTGGCGGCCGGGTCCAAATTCACCCCTCCACTTT
CATSWRPGPNSPLHF
>TRBJ1-2|many|TRBV7-9|TRBD1
TGTGCCAGCAGCTTAGAGGGGACAGGGGATAAAGGCTACACCTTC
CASSLEGTGDKGYTF
>TRBJ1-2|NA|TRBV24-1|TRBD1
TGTGCCACCAGTGCCCCCGGCAGGGGGGATGGCTACACCTTC
CATSAPGRGDGYTF
>TRBJ2-5|few|TRBV14|TRBD2
TGTGCCAGCAGCCAAGACTTTACTAGCGGGGGGCAAGAGACCCAGTACTTC
CASSQDFTSGGQETQYF
>TRBJ2-7|NA|TRBV5-1|TRBD1
TGCGCCAGCAGCTGGGGACAGACACTGTACGAGCAGTACTTC
CASSWGQTLYEQYF
>TRBJ1-1|NA|TRBV12-3/TRBV12-4|NA
TGTGCCAGCAGAACCCCCGGGGGGAGGCCCGACACTGAAGCTTTCTTT
CASRTPGGRPDTEAFF
>TRBJ2-7|NA|TRBV5-5|TRBD1
TGTGCCAGCAGCTTCGCAACAGGGGGCTACGAGCAGTACTTC
CASSFATGGYEQYF
>TRBJ1-2|NA|TRBV10-2|NA
TGCGCCAGCAGTGAGCCGAAAGGGGGTTATGGCTACACCTTC
CASSEPKGGYGYTF
>TRBJ2-7|many|TRBV11-2|NA
TGTGCCAGCAGCTTAGATATCAGCGTAAGCTCCTACGAGCAGTACTTC
CASSLDISVSSYEQYF
>TRBJ2-7|NA|TRBV6-1|TRBD1
TGTGCCAGCAGTACCACAGGGGACACCTCCTACGAGCAGTACTTC
CASSTTGDTSYEQYF
>TRBJ2-7|NA|TRBV27|NA
TGTGCCAGCAGTTTGATGGCAGCATCCTACGAGCAGTACTTC
CASSLMAASYEQYF
>TRBJ1-5|many|TRBV19|NA
TGTGCCAGTAGGCTACAGGAGGGGCAGCCCCAGCATTTT
CASRLQEGQPQHF
>TRBJ1-1|NA|TRBV20-1|NA
TGCAGTGCTAGGCCAGGGAACGCTAGGACTGAAGCTTTCTTT
CSARPGNARTEAFF
>TRBJ1-2|many|TRBV7-8|NA
TGTGCCAGCAGCTCAAACAGCAATCCCGGGATTGGTGGCTACACCTTC
CASSSNSNPGIGGYTF
>TRBJ2-7|NA|TRBV4-1|NA
TGCGCCAAAGGGGCAGAGGCCCCTGAGCAGTACTTC
CAKGAEAPEQYF
>TRBJ1-4|many|TRBV25-1|TRBD1
TGTGCCAGCAGTGAAGGGACACACAGGGGCTCTTGGACTAATGAAAAACTGTTTTTT
CASSEGTHRGSWTNEKLFF
>TRBJ2-7|few|TRBV7-9|NA
TGTGCCAGCACCCCCCCAGGGCCCTACGAGCAGTACTTC
CASTPPGPYEQYF
>TRBJ2-2|NA|TRBV9|TRBD2
TGTGCCAGCAGCGTAGGTGGGACTAGCGCGAACACCGGGGAGCTGTTTTTT
CASSVGGTSANTGELFF
>TRBJ2-3|NA|TRBV15|TRBD1
TGTGCCACCAGCAGGGAGCACAGGGGCGGTAGTCCAGATACGCAGTATTTT
CATSREHRGGSPDTQYF
>TRBJ1-6|NA|TRBV19|NA
TGTGCCAGCAGGGACACGGCCAATTCACCCCTCCACTTT
CASRDTANSPLHF
>TRBJ2-7|NA|TRBV27|NA
TGTGCCAGCAGTTTTGCGGGTAGCACCTACGAGCAGTACTTC
CASSFAGSTYEQYF
>TRBJ2-7|NA|TRBV12-3/TRBV12-4|NA
TGTGCCAGCAGTTCACGCTCCTCCAGGGGTGAAAACTACGAGCAGTACTTC
CASSSRSSRGENYEQYF
>TRBJ1-1|many|TRBV14|NA
TGTGCCAGCAGCCAGCAGACAGCTAACACTGAAGCTTTCTTT
CASSQQTANTEAFF
>TRBJ1-4|many|TRBV2|NA
TGTGCCAGCAGGGGATTGAGTGAAAAACTGTTTTTT
CASRGLSEKLFF
>TRBJ2-5|many|TRBV12-3/TRBV12-4|NA
TGTGCCAGCAGTCCCCGTGGACTTCGAGAGACCCAGTACTTC
CASSPRGLRETQYF
>TRBJ1-5|many|TRBV20-1|NA
TGCAGTGCTAGAGCTCCTTCGACCGGTCAGCCCCAGCATTTT
CSARAPSTGQPQHF
>TRBJ2-7|many|TRBV20-1|TRBD1
TGCAGTGCTAGAGATCGGCAGGGGGTGTACGAGCAGTACTTC
CSARDRQGVYEQYF
>TRBJ2-7|NA|TRBV5-6|NA
TGTGCCAGCAGCCCGGGGGGGGACAGTCCCTACGAGCAGTACTTC
CASSPGGDSPYEQYF
>TRBJ2-6|many|TRBV4-3|NA
TGCGCCAGCCGTGCTGGGGCCTCTGGGGCCAACGTCCTGACTTTC
CASRAGASGANVLTF
>TRBJ1-2|few|TRBV30|NA
TGTGCCTGGAGTACGCCGGACAGAATTTATGGCTACACCTTC
CAWSTPDRIYGYTF
>TRBJ2-5|many|TRBV29-1|TRBD1
TGCAGCGTCGGGACAGGCCAAGAGACCCAGTACTTC
CSVGTGQETQYF
>TRBJ2-2|NA|TRBV7-8|NA
TGTGCCAGCAGCTCCGCCGACAGGTCCTTGAGGACCGGGGAGCTGTTTTTT
CASSSADRSLRTGELFF
>TRBJ1-1|NA|TRBV20-1|NA
TGCAGTGCTAGAGACGACAGTTGGAATGAAGCTTTCTTT
CSARDDSWNEAFF
>TRBJ2-7|many|TRBV4-1|NA
TGCGCCAGCAGCAACGGGCTCGAGCAGTACTTC
CASSNGLEQYF
>TRBJ1-2|many|TRBV28|NA
TGTGCCAGCAGTTTGGTTGGGTTTGGCTACACCTTC
CASSLVGFGYTF
>TRBJ1-1|many|TRBV7-9|NA
TGTGCCAGCAGCCCCGGCGGGGGGGGCACTGAAGCTTTCTTT
CASSPGGGGTEAFF
>TRBJ2-7|many|TRBV7-2|NA
TGTGCCAGCACCCCGATAGGGGCGAACTACGAGCAGTACTTC
CASTPIGANYEQYF
>TRBJ2-2|NA|TRBV10-3|NA
TGTGCCAGCAGTGAACGCGAAGGCGGGGAGCTGTTTTTT
CASSEREGGELFF
>TRBJ2-7|few|TRBV2|NA
TGTGCCAGCACTACAGGCCCCGTTTTAGACGAGCAGTACTTC
CASTTGPVLDEQYF
>TRBJ2-7|few|TRBV2|NA
TGTGCCAGCGAAGTGGTAGGGACGTCCTACGAGCAGTACTTC
CASEVVGTSYEQYF
>TRBJ2-5|NA|TRBV25-1|NA
TGTGCCAGCAGTGTTTTGGGAGGACCGGAGGGGACCCAGTACTTC
CASSVLGGPEGTQYF
>TRBJ2-2|few|TRBV12-3/TRBV12-4|NA
TGTGCCAGCAGTTTAATGGCTTCCACCGGGGAGCTGTTTTTT
CASSLMASTGELFF